This passage covers 30 T cell receptor beta chains from one sample sequenced in a study of cytomegalovirus exposure and HLA in healthy donors. The PCR contained 60 Vbeta and 13 Jbeta primers. Libraries were prepared by immunoSEQ multiplex PCR; TCRdb keeps only in-frame clonotypes and omits some of them. The table has around 210,000 clones, roughly 78% seen once. Sequencing used PBMCs. The receptors stem from a boy aged 5-17 years in good health and CMV-seronegative.

The CDR3 DNA reads as TGTGCCAGCAGCTTTTACGGCTACGAGCAGTACTTC. Translation gives CASSFYGYEQYF. The rearrangement links TRBV11-3 to TRBJ2-7; no reliable D call. This CDR3 contains 12 residues. The V gene lost 3 bases and the J gene lost 3 bases, with 6 bases spanning the gap. CDR1 and CDR2 (germline): SGHNT, YENEEA.

The chain joins TRBV11-3 to TRBJ2-3, with 8 nucleotides matching TRBD2. The V segment lost 1 base and the J segment 0 bases; nucleotides outside the gene matches: 3. This CDR3 contains 16 residues. Germline V lookup: CDR1 SGHNT, CDR2 YENEEA. CDR3 nucleotides: TGTGCCAGCAGCTTAGGTGAGCGGGAGAGCACAGATACGCAGTATTTT. It yields the protein CASSLGERESTDTQYF.

The chain couples TRBV7-2 to TRBJ2-3, with 8 bases identical to TRBD2. V dropped 5 bases and J dropped 2; count of bases not matched to a gene: 6. Germline CDR1 is SGHTA and CDR2 is FQGNSA. The CDR3 spans 15 residues. The CDR3: CASSGQRGLTDTQYF. The CDR3 bases are TGTGCCAGCAGCGGCCAGCGGGGGCTCACAGATACGCAGTATTTT.

The rearrangement joins TRBV7-2 to TRBJ2-7, with D possibly being TRBD2 (7 bases). CDR1 and CDR2 (germline): SGHTA, FQGNSA. This CDR3 is 18 amino acids long. Trimming shortened V by 6 bases and J by 1 base, and 25 bases separated the two germline ends. The CDR3 region has the DNA TGTGCCAGCAGTTCGACCCCTGGGGGGGCTGGCCGGTCCTACGAGCAGTACTTC. Residues: CASSSTPGGAGRSYEQYF.

The chain couples TRBV13 to TRBJ1-1, with 9 nucleotides matching TRBD1. Germline V gene data show CDR1 as PRHDT and CDR2 as FYEKMQ (reference sequence). V was clipped by 4 bases and J by 11 bases; unmatched bases: 2. The CDR3 runs 11 residues. The DNA of the CDR3 is TGTGCCAGCAGCTGGACAGGGGTCGCTTTCTTT. Protein: CASSWTGVAFF.

CDR3 in amino acids: CASSSRGYEQYF. CDR3 coding DNA: TGTGCCAGCAGCTCCAGGGGCTACGAGCAGTACTTC. The chain employs TRBV9 and TRBJ2-7; TRBD1 might be the D (6 bases). This CDR3 comprises 12 residues. Trimming took off 4 bases at V and 3 bases at J, with 8 bases between the two ends. CDR1 and CDR2 from the germline V gene are SGDLS and YYNGEE.

The chain joins TRBV5-1 to TRBJ2-3; 9 positions match TRBD1. This CDR3 is built from 17 residues. Germline V CDR1 and CDR2: SGHRS, YFSETQ. J gave up 2 bases and V 0 bases, and 7 bases lay outside the gene matches. The CDR3 sequence: CASSLDRQGGFTDTQYF. CDR3 DNA sequence: TGCGCCAGCAGCTTGGATCGACAGGGGGGGTTCACAGATACGCAGTATTTT.

CDR3 loop: CASSAALDREERGYTF. CDR3 bases: TGTGCCAGCAGCGCGGCCCTAGACAGGGAAGAGAGGGGCTACACCTTC. The rearrangement uses TRBV9 and TRBJ1-2; 7 nucleotides line up with TRBD1. The CDR3 runs 16 residues. With 3 bases clipped from V and 8 bases from J, the junction kept 16 bases outside the gene matches. The germline gives CDR1 SGDLS, CDR2 YYNGEE.

This chain's CDR3 is CASSLGTSRDGDEQYF. Written as DNA, the CDR3 is TGTGCCAGCTCACTAGGGACTAGCCGAGACGGGGACGAGCAGTACTTC. The chain recombines TRBV18 with TRBJ2-7, with 9 nucleotides matching TRBD2. The V gene end was trimmed by 4 bases and the J gene end by 5 bases; junction bases not matched to a gene: 12. This CDR3 comprises 16 residues. CDR1 is KGHSH and CDR2 is LQKENI in the germline V gene.

This clone was recorded only once. This chain links TRBV7-6 with TRBJ2-1; 7 bases line up with TRBD1. Germline values: CDR1 SGHVS, CDR2 FNYEAQ. This CDR3 comprises 16 residues. V gave up 2 bases and J gave up 4 bases; unmatched junction bases: 8. CDR3 sequence reads: CASSLIEGAEYNEQFF. The CDR3 DNA sequence: TGTGCCAGCAGCTTAATCGAGGGGGCGGAATACAATGAGCAGTTCTTC. Full variable domain (rest looked up from reference TRBV7-6 and TRBJ2-1): GAGVSQSPRYKVTKRGQDVALRCDPISGHVSLYWYRQALGQGPEFLTYFNYEAQQDKSGLPNDRFSAERPEGSISTLTIQRTEQRDSAMYRCASSLIEGAEYNEQFFGPGTRLTVL.

The rearrangement joins TRBV6-5 to TRBJ1-2, with 8 nucleotides matching TRBD1. The CDR3 has 12 amino acids. The germline gives CDR1 MNHEY, CDR2 SVGAGI. V gave up 6 bases and J gave up 6 bases; unmatched junction bases: 3. CDR3 sequence: CASRDRVHGYTF. In nucleotides, the CDR3 is TGTGCCAGCAGGGACAGGGTTCATGGCTACACCTTC.

The J gene is TRBJ1-2, the V gene TRBV4-1; D perhaps matches TRBD1 (5 bases). The V end was cut by 3 bases, the J end by 4 bases, with 15 bases between. CDR1 is MGHRA and CDR2 is YSYEKL in the germline V gene. This CDR3 region has 15 residues. The CDR3 sequence: CASSHLGGGSYGYTF. The CDR3 DNA follows: TGCGCCAGCAGCCACCTGGGGGGAGGGAGCTATGGCTACACCTTC.

This clone was seen just once. The V call is TRBV2, the J call TRBJ1-3; D uncertain. The CDR3 runs to 15 residues. V dropped 4 bases and J dropped 4 bases, with 14 bases sitting between them. Per germline, CDR1 SNHLY and CDR2 FYNNEI. The CDR3 loop reads CASSAVVVAGNTIYF. The CDR3 coding sequence is TGTGCCAGCAGTGCAGTTGTGGTAGCAGGAAACACCATATATTTT.

A few counts support this clone. This chain uses TRBV6-1 with TRBJ1-1, with D uncertain. The V and J ends lost 4 bases and 6 bases respectively, with 12 bases between them. The germline gives CDR1 MNHNS, CDR2 SASEGT. This CDR3 contains 13 residues. CDR3 sequence: CASSVGRVAEAFF. DNA for the CDR3: TGTGCCAGCAGTGTCGGCCGGGTGGCTGAAGCTTTCTTT.

The chain recombines TRBV14 with TRBJ2-1, with a weak D call TRBD2 (6 bases). The CDR3 loop spans 17 amino acids. Trimming removed 3 bases from V and 0 bases from J, with 15 bases in between. The germline V gene encodes CDR1 SGHDN and CDR2 FVKESK. CDR3 DNA: TGTGCCAGCAGCCAGGGCGGGCTAGCGCCCTCCTACAATGAGCAGTTCTTC. Its translation: CASSQGGLAPSYNEQFF. Full variable domain (remainder filled in from reference TRBV14 and TRBJ2-1): EAGVTQFPSHSVIEKGQTVTLRCDPISGHDNLYWYRRVMGKEIKFLLHFVKESKQDESGMPNNRFLAERTGGTYSTLKVQPAELEDSGVYFCASSQGGLAPSYNEQFFGPGTRLTVL.

The chain recombines TRBV30 with TRBJ1-2; 7 bases map to TRBD1. CDR1 is GTSNPN and CDR2 is SVGIG in the germline V gene (reference sequence). The CDR3 loop spans 13 amino acids. J lost 4 bases, V lost 0 bases, and 2 bases had no gene match. The CDR3 spells CAWSVRTGYGYTF. CDR3 nucleotides: TGTGCCTGGAGTGTGAGGACAGGCTATGGCTACACCTTC.

V and J are TRBV30 and TRBJ1-2; D not certain. This CDR3 comprises 12 residues. V was shortened by 2 bases and J by 4 bases, with 8 bases between the two germline ends. CDR1 GTSNPN and CDR2 SVGIG come from the germline V gene (reference sequence). The CDR3: CAWSFAGYGYTF. DNA of the CDR3: TGTGCCTGGAGTTTCGCAGGCTATGGCTACACCTTC.

The CDR3 DNA follows: TGTGCCATCAGTTCCGTTAATTCACCCCTCCACTTT. Amino acid sequence: CAISSVNSPLHF. The chain recombines TRBV10-3 with TRBJ1-6; D remains unclear. CDR1 is ENHRY and CDR2 is SYGVKD in the germline V gene. The CDR3 has 12 amino acids. V lost 5 bases and J 6 bases, leaving 5 bases between the germline ends.

The chain carries TRBV5-5 and TRBJ2-5; TRBD2 matches at 8 bases. V was clipped by 4 bases and J by 5 bases; unmatched bases: 7. Per germline, CDR1 SGHKS and CDR2 YYEKEE (reference sequence). The CDR3 consists of 14 residues. The DNA for the CDR3 is TGTGCCAGCAGCCTTAGCGGGGTTACGGAGACCCAGTACTTC. Its translation: CASSLSGVTETQYF.

Of note for this clone: A read error may account for a junction end that differs from germline. V and J are TRBV7-9 and TRBJ1-2; tentatively, D is TRBD1 (6 bases). CDR1 and CDR2 from the germline V gene are SEHNR and FQNEAQ (reference sequence). The length of the CDR3 is 15 residues. The CDR3 nucleotides are TGTTCCAGCAGCTTTGGGGGGGCAGGGTACTATGGCTACACCTTC. It is translated as CSSSFGGAGYYGYTF.

The rearrangement joins TRBV5-6 to TRBJ2-7, with 12 positions matching TRBD1. J gave up 4 bases and V 4 bases, and 3 bases lay outside the gene matches. Germline values: CDR1 SGHDT, CDR2 YYEEEE. This CDR3 contains 14 residues. DNA of the CDR3: TGTGCCAGCAGCGTGGGACAGGGGGCTTACGAGCAGTACTTC. This translates into CASSVGQGAYEQYF.

Only one count was recorded for this clone. V is TRBV2 and J is TRBJ2-1, with TRBD1 matching 11 bases. The junction had 7 bases not matched to a gene; V was cut back by 5 bases and J by 7 bases. The CDR3 is made up of 15 amino acids. CDR1 SNHLY and CDR2 FYNNEI come from the germline V gene. CDR3: CASSPGQGVLNEQFF. CDR3 in DNA: TGTGCCAGCAGTCCGGGACAGGGGGTACTAAATGAGCAGTTCTTC. Full variable domain (remainder filled in from reference TRBV2 and TRBJ2-1): EPEVTQTPSHQVTQMGQEVILRCVPISNHLYFYWYRQILGQKVEFLVSFYNNEISEKSEIFDDQFSVERPDGSNFTLKIRSTKLEDSAMYFCASSPGQGVLNEQFFGPGTRLTVL.

Notes on this clone: At the DNA level, this CDR3 is encoded by other sequences in the same sample as well. This sequence joins TRBV5-4 and TRBJ2-1; TRBD2 matches 8 bases. CDR1 and CDR2 from the germline V gene are SGHNT and YYREEE (reference sequence). Trimming cost V 0 bases and J 4 bases; bases outside gene matches: 3. CDR3 length: 15 amino acids. In DNA, the CDR3 is TGTGCCAGCAGCTTGGACCCGGGAGGGTACAATGAGCAGTTCTTC. Protein: CASSLDPGGYNEQFF.

The chain couples TRBV27 to TRBJ1-1; 8 nucleotides line up with TRBD1. The CDR3 sequence is 16 residues long. CDR1 MNHEY and CDR2 SMNVEV come from the germline V gene (reference sequence). V shed 3 bases, J shed 5 bases, and the junction held 11 bases outside the gene matches. This CDR3 reads CASSFSGGFSVTEAFF. For the CDR3, the DNA is TGTGCCAGCAGTTTTTCAGGGGGCTTCTCGGTTACTGAAGCTTTCTTT.

V is TRBV18 and J is TRBJ2-6; 9 bases are shared with TRBD1. Germline CDR1 and CDR2: KGHSH and LQKENI. The CDR3 sequence is 19 residues long. V lost 3 bases to trimming and J lost 4 bases; unmatched junction nucleotides: 13. CDR3 region: CASSPLVGTGLAGANVLTF. The CDR3 bases are TGTGCCAGCTCACCCCTCGTAGGGACAGGGCTCGCCGGGGCCAACGTCCTGACTTTC.

The genes are TRBV27 and TRBJ2-5; TRBD2 aligns across 8 bases. From germline, CDR1 is MNHEY and CDR2 SMNVEV (reference sequence). V was clipped by 3 bases and J by 5 bases; unmatched bases: 5. There are 14 residues in the CDR3. In DNA, the CDR3 is TGTGCCAGCAGTTTGCGGGGGGCGGGGGAGACCCAGTACTTC. Translation gives CASSLRGAGETQYF.

The V gene is TRBV27, the J gene TRBJ1-4, with D possibly TRBD1 on 5 matching bases. The CDR3 length is 14 residues. Germline assignment: CDR1 MNHEY and CDR2 SMNVEV (reference sequence). Trimming left V 2 bases short and J 6 bases short, with 10 bases between. CDR3 amino acids: CASSLQGSHEKLFF. The CDR3 nucleotides are TGTGCCAGCAGTTTACAGGGTTCCCATGAAAAACTGTTTTTT.

This clone was detected only a few times. This chain joins TRBV30 and TRBJ2-7, with D possibly TRBD1 on 6 matching bases. Trimming removed 4 bases from V and 4 bases from J, with 14 bases in between. Germline CDR1 and CDR2: GTSNPN and SVGIG (reference sequence). The CDR3 is 13 amino acids. CDR3 bases: TGTGCCTGGACCAGGGGCATAAGTTACGAGCAGTACTTC. Translating gives CAWTRGISYEQYF.

The chain carries TRBV27 and TRBJ2-1; 7 nucleotides line up with TRBD2. This CDR3 is 15 amino acids long. The V and J ends lost 5 bases and 6 bases, in that order; junction bases with no gene match: 10. CDR1 and CDR2 from the germline V gene are MNHEY and SMNVEV (reference sequence). CDR3: CASSLGRWEFNEQFF. The CDR3 nucleotides are TGTGCCAGCAGTCTCGGGAGGTGGGAGTTCAATGAGCAGTTCTTC.

The V gene is TRBV5-4, the J gene TRBJ2-3; the match to TRBD2 covers 9 bases. The junction had 7 bases not matched to a gene; V was cut back by 1 base and J by 1 base. CDR1 is SGHNT and CDR2 is YYREEE in the germline V gene (reference sequence). There are 17 residues in the CDR3. The CDR3 loop is CASSLLPLAGGTDTQYF. DNA of the CDR3: TGTGCCAGCAGCTTGCTACCCTTAGCGGGGGGCACAGATACGCAGTATTTT.